Detailed here is one T cell receptor beta chain. This sample is part of a study of blood T cell repertoires in COVID-19. Germline CDR1 is ENHRY and CDR2 is SYGVKD. This CDR3 spans 14 amino acids. The ends were cut back, 3 bases at V and 0 bases at J, with 5 bases in the middle. Under the authors' procedure: Cell counts per sample came from amplifying reference gene primers. This table comes from immunoSEQ multiplex PCR, and its TCRdb copy is limited to in-frame clones, with some not included. The D gene and trimming were derived from the DNA, and the V and J assignments and clone size from that table. The sample yields approximately 220,000 clones, 80% to 90% seen once.

This chain joins TRBV10-3 and TRBJ2-2; D is uncertain. Sample: peripheral blood. This clonotype was obtained from a woman between 50 and 59 years old with acute or convalescent COVID-19. CDR3 region: CAISDRTNTGELFF. In DNA form, the CDR3 reads TGTGCCATCAGTGACAGAACGAACACCGGGGAGCTGTTTTTT.